Listed below are T cell receptor beta chains from one sample, sequenced in a study of PD-1 blockade in classical Hodgkin lymphoma. Sequencing used immunoSEQ multiplex PCR; TCRdb keeps in-frame clones, though not all of them. The table includes about 25,000 clones, 72% detected once. Sequencing was performed on peripheral blood mononuclear cells (PBMCs), taken before the fourth cycle of nivolumab. These TCRs come from a human donor with classical Hodgkin lymphoma. Both conserved end residues are part of each CDR3. D genes are given only for firm matches. Not all rows give a size; the values are once, few, many and, for expanded clones, a class.

>14|.|TRBD1|TRBV7-2|TRBJ1-2
CASSPGTANYGYTF
TGTGCCAGCAGCCCAGGGACAGCCAACTATGGCTACACCTTC
>15|.|.|TRBV6-1|TRBJ1-1
CASSEALTKFVEAFF
TGTGCCAGCAGTGAGGCCCTCACTAAGTTCGTTGAAGCTTTCTTT
>16|.|TRBD1|TRBV5-4|TRBJ2-5
CASSARDRVEQETQYF
TGTGCCAGCAGCGCCCGGGACAGGGTCGAACAAGAGACCCAGTACTTC
>15|.|TRBD1|TRBV7-2|TRBJ2-1
CASSLTGVSYNEQFF
TGTGCCAGCAGCTTGACAGGGGTCTCCTACAATGAGCAGTTCTTC
>11|.|.|TRBV28|TRBJ2-7
CASSSNYEQYF
TGTGCCAGCAGTTCTAACTACGAGCAGTACTTC
>14|.|.|TRBV6-6|TRBJ2-2
CASSYSGKTGELFF
TGTGCCAGCAGTTACTCAGGCAAGACCGGGGAGCTGTTTTTT
>13|.|.|TRBV7-9|TRBJ1-1
CASSFQQGTEAFF
TGTGCCAGCAGCTTTCAACAGGGAACCGAAGCTTTCTTT
>16|.|.|TRBV28|TRBJ1-1
CASRVSGFKVNTEAFF
TGTGCCAGCAGGGTGTCAGGGTTCAAGGTGAACACTGAAGCTTTCTTT
>14|.|TRBD1|TRBV9|TRBJ1-1
CASSGTGVMTEAFF
TGTGCCAGCAGCGGCACAGGGGTCATGACTGAAGCTTTCTTT
>14|.|TRBD2|TRBV7-6|TRBJ2-3
CASSVLAGGDTQYF
TGTGCCAGCAGCGTACTAGCGGGAGGGGATACGCAGTATTTT
>15|.|TRBD1|TRBV6-1|TRBJ2-2
CASSGDRINTGELFF
TGTGCCAGCAGTGGGGACAGGATCAACACCGGGGAGCTGTTTTTT
>14|.|.|TRBV19|TRBJ1-3
CASSMLKAGNTIYF
TGTGCCAGTAGTATGTTGAAGGCTGGAAACACCATATATTTT
>17|.|.|TRBV21-1|TRBJ2-1
CASTERAGTDAYNEQFF
TGTGCCAGCACCGAGAGGGCCGGGACGGACGCCTACAATGAGCAGTTCTTC
>14|.|TRBD2|TRBV7-8|TRBJ2-1
CASSFSSGGAEQFF
TGTGCCAGCAGCTTTTCTAGCGGGGGTGCTGAGCAGTTCTTC
>13|.|TRBD1|TRBV29-1|TRBJ2-1
CSVDRDRNNEQFF
TGCAGCGTCGACAGGGACCGCAACAATGAGCAGTTCTTC
>14|.|.|TRBV5-1|TRBJ1-1
CASSFEGRNTEAFF
TGCGCCAGCAGCTTCGAGGGCCGAAACACTGAAGCTTTCTTT
>15|.|.|TRBV7-8|TRBJ1-1
CASSLTGGLYTEAFF
TGTGCCAGCAGCTTAACTGGGGGGCTTTACACTGAAGCTTTCTTT
>15|once|.|TRBV7-5|TRBJ1-1
CARSLSRVGGTEAFF
TGTGCCAGAAGCTTAAGCCGCGTGGGGGGCACTGAAGCTTTCTTT
>13|.|.|TRBV7-2|TRBJ1-1
CASSLGRNTEAFF
TGTGCCAGCAGCTTGGGGCGAAACACTGAAGCTTTCTTT
>13|many|.|TRBV6-5|TRBJ1-1
CASSYYRGTEAFF
TGTGCCAGCAGTTACTATAGGGGGACTGAAGCTTTCTTT
>13|.|.|TRBV29-1|TRBJ2-2
CSVEPRQSGELFF
TGCAGCGTTGAACCCAGACAGTCCGGGGAGCTGTTTTTT
>14|.|TRBD1|TRBV9|TRBJ2-5
CASSVPGTGETQYF
TGTGCCAGCAGCGTCCCCGGGACAGGGGAGACCCAGTACTTC
>17|.|.|TRBV14|TRBJ2-1
CASSQERGLNSYNEQFF
TGTGCCAGCAGCCAAGAAAGGGGGTTAAACTCCTACAATGAGCAGTTCTTC
>14|.|.|TRBV5-1|TRBJ1-2
CASSLMGGNYGYTF
TGCGCCAGCAGCTTGATGGGAGGGAACTATGGCTACACCTTC
>13|.|.|TRBV7-2|TRBJ1-1
CASSPVLDTEAFF
TGTGCCAGCAGCCCGGTGTTGGACACTGAAGCTTTCTTT
>15|.|.|TRBV5-6|TRBJ1-3
CASSLSPSPGGTIYF
TGTGCCAGCAGCTTGAGTCCGAGCCCTGGGGGTACCATATATTTT
>14|.|.|TRBV28|TRBJ1-5
CASSLSQGHQPQHF
TGTGCCAGCAGTTTATCCCAGGGCCATCAGCCCCAGCATTTT
>14|few|.|TRBV2|TRBJ2-1
CASSTDRADNEQFF
TGTGCCAGCAGTACCGACCGTGCCGACAATGAGCAGTTCTTC